The present T cell receptor beta chain was sequenced within a study of blood T cell repertoires in COVID-19. Study background: The study drew acute and convalescent COVID-19 samples from the United States, Italy and Spain. PBMCs, B-cell-depleted T cells, or T cells were the source of the cDNA or gDNA that made up the material.

From germline, CDR1 is MNHEY and CDR2 SMNVEV (reference sequence). The CDR3 runs to 14 residues. V was shortened by 3 bases and J by 5 bases, with 12 bases between the two germline ends. In the original analysis: Cell counts per sample came from amplifying reference gene primers. This table comes from immunoSEQ multiplex PCR, and its TCRdb copy is limited to in-frame clones, with some not included. V, J and clone size are those of that table, while D and trimming were read from the DNA. Among about 130,000 clones listed, about 80% were seen once. The source of this sequence is a man aged 55 to 70 with acute or convalescent COVID-19. The chain carries TRBV27 and TRBJ2-3, with D tentatively TRBD2 (6 bases). What was sequenced was peripheral blood. CDR3 sequence: CASSFASVGDTQYF. CDR3 nucleotide sequence: TGTGCCAGCAGTTTCGCTAGCGTCGGAGATACGCAGTATTTT.